What follows describes a single T cell receptor (beta chain). Authors' processing steps: Estimates of nucleated cell counts were drawn from the amplification of reference gene primers. Measured with immunoSEQ multiplex PCR; TCRdb has only the in-frame clones, and not every one. Clone size and the V and J calls come from that table; the DNA yielded D and trimming. The sample shows about 88,000 clones, 72% of them seen only once. The sample originates from a study of blood T cell repertoires in COVID-19. Study-level information: PBMCs, B-cell-depleted T cells, or T cells were the source of the cDNA or gDNA that made up the material.

This CDR3 contains 15 residues. Looked up from germline, CDR1 is MNHEY and CDR2 is SVGEGT. The junction had 5 bases not matched to a gene; V was cut back by 5 bases and J by 4 bases. This chain links TRBV6-2 or TRBV6-3 with TRBJ2-1; 10 bases fit TRBD1. The clonotype was recovered from a woman between 55 and 75 years old in a cohort sampled during active or convalescent COVID-19. Sequenced sample: peripheral blood. The CDR3 DNA sequence: TGTGCCAGCAGTGACGGACAGGGGGGTTACAATGAGCAGTTCTTC. This codes for CASSDGQGGYNEQFF.